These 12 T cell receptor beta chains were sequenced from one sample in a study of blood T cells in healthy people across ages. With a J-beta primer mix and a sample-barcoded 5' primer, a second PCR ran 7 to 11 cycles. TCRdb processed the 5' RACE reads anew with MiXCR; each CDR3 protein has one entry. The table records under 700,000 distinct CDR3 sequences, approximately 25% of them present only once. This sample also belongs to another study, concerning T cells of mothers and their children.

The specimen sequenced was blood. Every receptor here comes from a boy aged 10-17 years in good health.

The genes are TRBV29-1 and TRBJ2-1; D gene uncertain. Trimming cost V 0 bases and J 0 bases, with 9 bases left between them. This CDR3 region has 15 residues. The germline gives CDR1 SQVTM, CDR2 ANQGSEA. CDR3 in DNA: TGCAGCGTTGAAGAGCTGGGGATCTCCTACAATGAGCAGTTCTTC. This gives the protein CSVEELGISYNEQFF.

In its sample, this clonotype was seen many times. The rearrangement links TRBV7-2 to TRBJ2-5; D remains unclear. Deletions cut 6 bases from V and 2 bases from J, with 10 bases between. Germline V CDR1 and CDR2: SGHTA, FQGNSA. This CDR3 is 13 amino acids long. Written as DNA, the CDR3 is TGTGCCAGCAGTTTTTCAGCTCAAGAGACCCAGTACTTC. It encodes CASSFSAQETQYF. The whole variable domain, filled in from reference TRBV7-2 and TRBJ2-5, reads GAGVSQSPSNKVTEKGKDVELRCDPISGHTALYWYRQSLGQGLEFLIYFQGNSAPDKSGLPSDRFSAERTGGSVSTLTIQRTQQEDSAVYLCASSFSAQETQYFGPGTRLLVL.

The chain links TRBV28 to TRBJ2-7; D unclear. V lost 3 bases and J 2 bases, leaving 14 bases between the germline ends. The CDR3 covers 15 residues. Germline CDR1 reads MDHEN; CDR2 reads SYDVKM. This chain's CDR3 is CASSFGVSRAYEQYF. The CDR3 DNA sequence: TGTGCCAGCAGTTTCGGAGTCAGCAGAGCCTACGAGCAGTACTTC.

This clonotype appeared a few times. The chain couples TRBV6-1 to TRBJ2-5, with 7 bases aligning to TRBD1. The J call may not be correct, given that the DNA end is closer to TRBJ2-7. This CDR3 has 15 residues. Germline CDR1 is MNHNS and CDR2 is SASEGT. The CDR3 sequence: CASTQTQGIVYEQYF. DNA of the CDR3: TGTGCCAGCACCCAAACACAGGGGATAGTCTACGAGCAGTACTTC.

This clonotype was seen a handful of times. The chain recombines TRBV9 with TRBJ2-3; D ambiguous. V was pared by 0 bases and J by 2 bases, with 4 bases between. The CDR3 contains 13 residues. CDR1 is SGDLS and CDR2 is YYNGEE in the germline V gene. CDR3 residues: CASSVVATDTQYF. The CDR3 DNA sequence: TGTGCCAGCAGCGTAGTCGCCACAGATACGCAGTATTTT. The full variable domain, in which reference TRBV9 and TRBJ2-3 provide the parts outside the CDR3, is DSGVTQTPKHLITATGQRVTLRCSPRSGDLSVYWYQQSLDQGLQFLIQYYNGEERAKGNILERFSAQQFPDLHSELNLSSLELGDSALYFCASSVVATDTQYFGPGTRLTVL.

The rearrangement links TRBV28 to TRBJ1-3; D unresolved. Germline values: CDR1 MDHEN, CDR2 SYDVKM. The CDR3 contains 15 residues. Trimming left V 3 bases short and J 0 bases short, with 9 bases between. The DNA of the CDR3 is TGTGCCAGCAGTTTTTTGGTTCACTCTGGAAACACCATATATTTT. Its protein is CASSFLVHSGNTIYF.

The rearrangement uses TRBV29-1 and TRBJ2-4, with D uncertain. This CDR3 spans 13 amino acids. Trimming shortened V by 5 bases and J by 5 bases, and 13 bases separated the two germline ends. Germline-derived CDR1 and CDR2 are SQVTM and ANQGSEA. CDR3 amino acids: CSVYGPDENIQYF. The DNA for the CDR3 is TGCAGCGTTTACGGGCCTGACGAAAACATTCAGTACTTC.

The chain's CDR3 is CASSQGRDGSYEQYF. Here the CDR3 DNA reads TGCGCCAGCAGCCAAGGACGGGACGGCTCCTACGAGCAGTACTTC. The V gene is TRBV4-1, the J gene TRBJ2-7; D possibly matches TRBD1 or TRBD2 (5 bases each). Trimming removed 1 base at V and 0 bases at J, with 10 bases between. The CDR3 is made up of 15 amino acids. CDR1 and CDR2 (germline): MGHRA, YSYEKL.

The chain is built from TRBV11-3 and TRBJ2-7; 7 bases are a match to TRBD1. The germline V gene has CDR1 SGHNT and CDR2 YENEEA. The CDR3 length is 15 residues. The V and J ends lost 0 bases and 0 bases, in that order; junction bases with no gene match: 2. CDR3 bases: TGTGCCAGCAGCTTAGAGGGACAGAGCTCCTACGAGCAGTACTTC. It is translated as CASSLEGQSSYEQYF.

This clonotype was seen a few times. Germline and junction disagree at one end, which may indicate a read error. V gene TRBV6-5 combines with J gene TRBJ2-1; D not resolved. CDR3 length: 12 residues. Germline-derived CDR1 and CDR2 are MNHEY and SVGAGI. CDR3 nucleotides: TGTGCCAGCAGTGACTCTGTTGGGCTGCAGTTCTTC. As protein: CASSDSVGLQFF.

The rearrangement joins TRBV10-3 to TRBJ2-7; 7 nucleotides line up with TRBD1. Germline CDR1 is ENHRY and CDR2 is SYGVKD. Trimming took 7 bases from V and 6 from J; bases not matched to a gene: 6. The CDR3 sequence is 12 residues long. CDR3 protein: CAIKGQMGEQYF. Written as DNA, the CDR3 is TGTGCCATCAAGGGACAGATGGGCGAGCAGTACTTC.

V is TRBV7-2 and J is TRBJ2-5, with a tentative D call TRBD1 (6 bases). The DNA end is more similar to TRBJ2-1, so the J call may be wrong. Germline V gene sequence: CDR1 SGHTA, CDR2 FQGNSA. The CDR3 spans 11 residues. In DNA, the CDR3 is TGTGCCAGCAGATCCCAGGGGGAGCAGTTCTTC. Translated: CASRSQGEQFF.